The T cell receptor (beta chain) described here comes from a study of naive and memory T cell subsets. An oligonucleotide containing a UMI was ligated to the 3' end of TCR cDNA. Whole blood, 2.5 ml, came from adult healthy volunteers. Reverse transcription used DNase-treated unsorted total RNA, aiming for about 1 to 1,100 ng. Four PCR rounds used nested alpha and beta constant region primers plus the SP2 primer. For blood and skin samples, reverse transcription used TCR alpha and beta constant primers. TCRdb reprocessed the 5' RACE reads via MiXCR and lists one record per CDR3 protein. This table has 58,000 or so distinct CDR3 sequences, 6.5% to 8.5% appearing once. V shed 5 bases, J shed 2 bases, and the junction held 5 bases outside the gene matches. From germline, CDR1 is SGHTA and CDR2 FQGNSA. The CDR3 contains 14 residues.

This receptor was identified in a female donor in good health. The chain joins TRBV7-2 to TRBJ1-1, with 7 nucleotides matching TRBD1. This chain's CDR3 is CASSGQGGNTEAFF. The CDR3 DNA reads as TGTGCCAGCAGCGGTCAGGGGGGCAACACTGAAGCTTTCTTT. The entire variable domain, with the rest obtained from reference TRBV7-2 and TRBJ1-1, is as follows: GAGVSQSPSNKVTEKGKDVELRCDPISGHTALYWYRQSLGQGLEFLIYFQGNSAPDKSGLPSDRFSAERTGGSVSTLTIQRTQQEDSAVYLCASSGQGGNTEAFFGQGTRLTVV.